The clone carrying this TCR beta chain was recorded only once. Its cognate antigen is unknown. The entry originates in a study of cytomegalovirus exposure and HLA in healthy donors. General observations from the study: Links to common viral pathogens appeared, in a later analysis, for several of the most significant clusters.

The germline CDR1 and CDR2 sequences are SGHVS and FQNEAQ. Deletions cut 1 base from V and 3 bases from J, with 10 bases between. The CDR3 extends over 14 amino acids. 13 Jbeta primers and 60 Vbeta primers were used for the PCR. Some clones are missing from TCRdb's copy, which holds only in-frame ones; the method was immunoSEQ multiplex PCR. The sample lists about 90,000 clones; around 68% were seen once. This chain links TRBV7-8 with TRBJ2-7; D not certain. The TCR originated in a man aged 30 to 39 in good health and CMV-seropositive. The material sequenced was PBMCs. Here the CDR3 reads CASSLGSAGYEQYF. The DNA of the CDR3 is TGTGCCAGCAGCTTAGGGAGTGCCGGCTACGAGCAGTACTTC.